This T cell receptor (beta chain) was captured by sequencing in a study of cytomegalovirus exposure and HLA in healthy donors. Study observations and caveats: The study labeled 150 to 200 TCR beta chains cytomegalovirus-associated. Reports credit the classifier with highly specific, highly sensitive diagnosis of cytomegalovirus status.

The V gene's germline CDR1 is MNHNY and CDR2 SVGAGI (reference sequence). This CDR3 region has 13 residues. Trimming stripped 4 bases from V and 7 bases from J, with 13 bases between. Researchers ran the PCR with 60 Vbeta and 13 Jbeta primers. Produced via immunoSEQ multiplex PCR; TCRdb's table is partial and in-frame only. The repertoire has 140,000 to 150,000 clones, approximately 80% of them found once; the top ten carry under 6%. A word on this clone: The antigen is not known.

The source material was PBMCs. The gene calls are TRBV6-6 and TRBJ2-5, with no clear D. The clonotype comes from a man aged 40-49 years in good health and CMV-seronegative. The CDR3 region is CASSSLWSGTQYF. CDR3 nucleotides: TGTGCCAGCAGTTCCCTTTGGTCCGGGACCCAGTACTTC.